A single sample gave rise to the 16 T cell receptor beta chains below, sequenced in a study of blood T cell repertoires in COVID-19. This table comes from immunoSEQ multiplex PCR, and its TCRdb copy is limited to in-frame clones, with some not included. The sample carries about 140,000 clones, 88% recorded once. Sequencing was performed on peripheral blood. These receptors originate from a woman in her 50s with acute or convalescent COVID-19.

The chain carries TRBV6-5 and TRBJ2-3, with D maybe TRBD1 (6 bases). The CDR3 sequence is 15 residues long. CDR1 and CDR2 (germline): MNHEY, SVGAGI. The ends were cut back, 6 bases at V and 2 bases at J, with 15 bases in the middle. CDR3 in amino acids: CASSVQGQNTDTQYF. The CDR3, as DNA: TGTGCCAGCAGCGTACAGGGCCAAAACACAGATACGCAGTATTTT.

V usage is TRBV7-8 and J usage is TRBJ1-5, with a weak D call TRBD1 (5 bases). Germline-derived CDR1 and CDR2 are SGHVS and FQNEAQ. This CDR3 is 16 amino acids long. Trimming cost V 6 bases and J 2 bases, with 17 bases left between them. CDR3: CASSYLPLGGNQPQHF. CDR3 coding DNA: TGTGCCAGCAGTTACCTTCCTCTAGGGGGCAATCAGCCCCAGCATTTT. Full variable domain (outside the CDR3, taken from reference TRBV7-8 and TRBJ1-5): GAGVSQSPRYKVAKRGQDVALRCDPISGHVSLFWYQQALGQGPEFLTYFQNEAQLDKSGLPSDRFFAERPEGSVSTLKIQRTQQEDSAVYLCASSYLPLGGNQPQHFGDGTRLSIL.

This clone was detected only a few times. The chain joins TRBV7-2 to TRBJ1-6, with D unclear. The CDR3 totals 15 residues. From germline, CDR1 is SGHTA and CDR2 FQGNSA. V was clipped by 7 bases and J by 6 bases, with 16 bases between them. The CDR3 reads CASTAYYEANSPLHF. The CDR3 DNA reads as TGTGCCAGCACCGCTTATTACGAAGCTAATTCACCCCTCCACTTT.

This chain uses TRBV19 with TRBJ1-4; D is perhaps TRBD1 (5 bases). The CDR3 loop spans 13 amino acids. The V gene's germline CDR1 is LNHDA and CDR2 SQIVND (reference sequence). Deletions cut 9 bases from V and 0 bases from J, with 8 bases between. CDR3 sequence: CASSRATNEKLFF. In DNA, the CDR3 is TGTGCCAGCAGCAGGGCAACTAATGAAAAACTGTTTTTT.

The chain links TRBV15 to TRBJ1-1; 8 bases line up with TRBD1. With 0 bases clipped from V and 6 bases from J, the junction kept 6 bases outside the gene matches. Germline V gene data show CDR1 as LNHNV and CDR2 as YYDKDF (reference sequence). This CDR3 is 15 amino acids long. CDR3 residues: CATSRDQGATSEAFF. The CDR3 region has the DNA TGTGCCACCAGCAGAGATCAGGGGGCGACCTCTGAAGCTTTCTTT.

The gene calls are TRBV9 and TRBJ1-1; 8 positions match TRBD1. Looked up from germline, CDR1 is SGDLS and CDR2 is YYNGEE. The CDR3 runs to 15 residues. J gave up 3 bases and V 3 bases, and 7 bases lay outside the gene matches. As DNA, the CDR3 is TGTGCCAGCAGCGAGACAGGGGAAAGACACACTGAAGCTTTCTTT. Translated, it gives CASSETGERHTEAFF.

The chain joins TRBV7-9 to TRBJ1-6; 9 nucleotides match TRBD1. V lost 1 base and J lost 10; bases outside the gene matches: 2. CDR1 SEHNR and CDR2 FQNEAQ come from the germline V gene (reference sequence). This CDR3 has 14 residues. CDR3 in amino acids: CASSLDRGLSPLHF. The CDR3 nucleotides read TGTGCCAGCAGCTTAGACAGGGGGCTGTCACCCCTCCACTTT.

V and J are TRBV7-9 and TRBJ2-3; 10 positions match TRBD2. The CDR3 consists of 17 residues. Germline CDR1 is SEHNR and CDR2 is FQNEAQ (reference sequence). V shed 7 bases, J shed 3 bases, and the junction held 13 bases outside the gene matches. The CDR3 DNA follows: TGTGCCAGCATGGCTAGCGGGGGTCCCGAGGGTACAGATACGCAGTATTTT. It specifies CASMASGGPEGTDTQYF.

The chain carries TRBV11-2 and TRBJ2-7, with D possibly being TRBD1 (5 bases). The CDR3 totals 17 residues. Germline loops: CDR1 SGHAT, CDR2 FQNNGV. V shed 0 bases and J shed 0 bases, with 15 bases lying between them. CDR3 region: CASSLDLGATVSYEQYF. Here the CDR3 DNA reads TGTGCCAGCAGCTTAGATCTAGGGGCGACCGTCTCCTACGAGCAGTACTTC.

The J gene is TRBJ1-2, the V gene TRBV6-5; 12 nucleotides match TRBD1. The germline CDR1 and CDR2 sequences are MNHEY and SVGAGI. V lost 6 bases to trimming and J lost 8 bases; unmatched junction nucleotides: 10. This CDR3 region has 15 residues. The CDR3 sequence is CASRAGTGGARGYTF. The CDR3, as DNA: TGTGCCAGCAGGGCCGGGACAGGGGGCGCGAGGGGCTACACCTTC.

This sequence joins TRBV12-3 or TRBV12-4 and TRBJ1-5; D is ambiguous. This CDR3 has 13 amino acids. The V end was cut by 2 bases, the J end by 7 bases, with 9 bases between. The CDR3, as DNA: TGTGCCAGCAGTTTAATAGGAGGGCAGCCCCAGCATTTT. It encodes CASSLIGGQPQHF.

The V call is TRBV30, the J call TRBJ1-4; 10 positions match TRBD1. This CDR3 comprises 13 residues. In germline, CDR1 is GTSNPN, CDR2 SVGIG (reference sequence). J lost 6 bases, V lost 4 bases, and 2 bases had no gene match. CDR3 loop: CAWKGTGDEKLFF. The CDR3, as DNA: TGTGCCTGGAAGGGGACAGGGGATGAAAAACTGTTTTTT. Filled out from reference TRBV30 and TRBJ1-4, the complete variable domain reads SQTIHQWPATLVQPVGSPLSLECTVEGTSNPNLYWYRQAAGRGLQLLFYSVGIGQISSEVPQNLSASRPQDRQFILSSKKLLLSDSGFYLCAWKGTGDEKLFFGSGTQLSVL.

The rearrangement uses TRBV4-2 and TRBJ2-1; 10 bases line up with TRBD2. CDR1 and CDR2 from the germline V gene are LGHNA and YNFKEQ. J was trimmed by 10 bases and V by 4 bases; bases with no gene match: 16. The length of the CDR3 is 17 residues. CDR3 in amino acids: CASSPGGAGGPPGEQFF. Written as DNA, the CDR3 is TGTGCCAGCAGCCCCGGAGGAGCGGGGGGGCCTCCTGGGGAGCAGTTCTTC.

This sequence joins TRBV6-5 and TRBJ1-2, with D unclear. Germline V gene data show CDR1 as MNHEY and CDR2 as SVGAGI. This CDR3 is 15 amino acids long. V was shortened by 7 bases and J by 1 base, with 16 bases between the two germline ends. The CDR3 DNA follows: TGTGCCAGCATTCCACGCGGCGGGGATAACTATGGCTACACCTTC. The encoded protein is CASIPRGGDNYGYTF.

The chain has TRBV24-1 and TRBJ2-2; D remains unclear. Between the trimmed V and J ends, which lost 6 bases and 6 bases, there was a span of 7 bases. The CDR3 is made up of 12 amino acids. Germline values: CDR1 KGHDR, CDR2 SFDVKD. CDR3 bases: TGTGCCACCAGTTCAGGTCCCGGGGAGCTGTTTTTT. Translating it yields CATSSGPGELFF.

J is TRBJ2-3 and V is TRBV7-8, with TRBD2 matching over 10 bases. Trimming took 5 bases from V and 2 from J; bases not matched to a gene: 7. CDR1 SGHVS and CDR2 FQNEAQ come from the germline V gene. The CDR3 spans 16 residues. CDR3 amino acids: CASSLGTSEVTDTQYF. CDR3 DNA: TGTGCCAGCAGCCTCGGGACTAGCGAGGTCACAGATACGCAGTATTTT. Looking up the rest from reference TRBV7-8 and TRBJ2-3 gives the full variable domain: GAGVSQSPRYKVAKRGQDVALRCDPISGHVSLFWYQQALGQGPEFLTYFQNEAQLDKSGLPSDRFFAERPEGSVSTLKIQRTQQEDSAVYLCASSLGTSEVTDTQYFGPGTRLTVL.